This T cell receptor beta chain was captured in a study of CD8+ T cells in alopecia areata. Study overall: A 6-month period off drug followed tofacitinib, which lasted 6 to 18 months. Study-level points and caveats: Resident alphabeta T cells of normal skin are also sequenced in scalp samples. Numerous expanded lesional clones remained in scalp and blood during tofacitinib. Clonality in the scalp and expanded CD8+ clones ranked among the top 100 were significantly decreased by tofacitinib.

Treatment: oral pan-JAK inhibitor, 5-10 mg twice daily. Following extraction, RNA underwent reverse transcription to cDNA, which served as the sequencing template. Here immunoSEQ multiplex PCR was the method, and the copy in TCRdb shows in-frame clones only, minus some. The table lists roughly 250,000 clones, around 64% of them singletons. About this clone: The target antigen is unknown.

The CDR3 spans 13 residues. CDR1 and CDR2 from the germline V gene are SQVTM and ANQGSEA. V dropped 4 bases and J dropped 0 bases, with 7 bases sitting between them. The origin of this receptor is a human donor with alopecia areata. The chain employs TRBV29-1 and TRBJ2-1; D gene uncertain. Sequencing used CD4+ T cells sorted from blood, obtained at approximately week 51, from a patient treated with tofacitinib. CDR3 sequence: CSVGGISYNEQFF. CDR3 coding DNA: TGCAGCGTTGGTGGGATCTCCTACAATGAGCAGTTCTTC.